The 3 T cell receptor beta chains presented below share a single source sample, sequenced in a study of blood T cell repertoires in COVID-19 (dated by TCRdb to 2018 to 2021). Library creation used the immunoSEQ multiplex PCR assay. TCRdb obtained this table from immuneACCESS and retained in-frame rearrangements with V and J assigned. These tables miss some clones; where compared with another copy, unresolved V genes account for less than half of the shortfall, and the remainder is unexplained. In this sample the table shows tens of thousands of clones, 75% to 90% of which occur a single time. Approximately 1.5% of the sample comes from the top ten. What was sequenced was peripheral blood. Receptors originate from a human donor with active COVID-19. The donor label of this sample is uncertain.

The chain employs TRBV6-6 and TRBJ1-5; no clear D. The V end was cut by 8 bases, the J end by 6 bases, with 11 bases between. Germline assignment: CDR1 MNHNY and CDR2 SVGAGI (reference sequence). The CDR3 has 12 residues. The CDR3 DNA is TGTGCCAGCGCAGGTCAAATTCAGCCCCAGCATTTT. Translation gives CASAGQIQPQHF.

The rearrangement uses TRBV19 and TRBJ1-3; D is undetermined. This CDR3 is built from 12 residues. V lost 3 bases and J lost 4, with 4 bases in between. In germline, CDR1 is LNHDA, CDR2 SQIVND (reference sequence). CDR3 sequence: CASSMAGNTIYF. In DNA, the CDR3 is TGTGCCAGTAGTATGGCAGGAAACACCATATATTTT.

The chain couples TRBV11-2 to TRBJ2-3, with 8 bases identical to TRBD2. There are 15 residues in the CDR3. With 2 bases clipped from V and 1 base from J, the junction kept 2 bases outside the gene matches. CDR1 is SGHAT and CDR2 is FQNNGV in the germline V gene. The CDR3 DNA reads as TGTGCCAGCAGCTTACTTAGCGGGGGCACAGATACGCAGTATTTT. Translated: CASSLLSGGTDTQYF.